Listed here are 19 T cell receptor beta chains from one sample, sequenced in a study of response to subunit inactivated influenza vaccine (dated by TCRdb to the late 2010s). Libraries were built with RT-PCR. Sequencing relied on an Illumina HiSeq 2500. Using fastp at Q25 and MiXCR, TCRdb reprocessed the public reads and kept productive beta chains. A single entry per CDR3 protein holds the most common genes and DNA from its merged rows. Within this sample are some 850,000 distinct CDR3 sequences, with roughly 20% of them counted one time only. Of the sample, about a tenth is held by the ten largest clones. The sequences come from PBMCs from blood, collected around 5 days after vaccination. These receptors all stem from a man in his fifties or sixties who received an inactivated influenza vaccine. Donor details come from another sample of the same person, matched by shared clones.

This clonotype was counted between two and nine times. The chain carries TRBV28 and TRBJ1-1; a weak D match, TRBD1 (6 bases). This CDR3 region has 18 residues. Deletions cut 3 bases from V and 2 bases from J, with 22 bases between. Germline V gene data show CDR1 as MDHEN and CDR2 as SYDVKM. CDR3: CASSFGTISGTINTEAFF. The CDR3 region has the DNA TGTGCCAGCAGTTTCGGTACGATATCCGGGACAATCAACACTGAAGCTTTCTTT. The entire variable domain, with the rest obtained from reference TRBV28 and TRBJ1-1, is as follows: DVKVTQSSRYLVKRTGEKVFLECVQDMDHENMFWYRQDPGLGLRLIYFSYDVKMKEKGDIPEGYSVSREKKERFSLILESASTNQTSMYLCASSFGTISGTINTEAFFGQGTRLTVV.

This clonotype has a handful of counts. The chain is built from TRBV20-1 and TRBJ1-2, with TRBD1 as a possible D gene (6 bases). V shed 4 bases and J shed 3 bases, with 15 bases lying between them. Germline CDR1 is DFQATT and CDR2 is SNEGSKA (reference sequence). CDR3 size: 14 residues. The CDR3 DNA is TGCAGTGCTAATATGTACAGGGTGGACTATGGCTACACCTTC. Encoded protein: CSANMYRVDYGYTF.

This clonotype was detected a few times. V usage is TRBV28 and J usage is TRBJ1-3; possible D gene TRBD1, 6 bases. CDR1 is MDHEN and CDR2 is SYDVKM in the germline V gene. Trimming took off 6 bases at V and 2 bases at J, with 11 bases between the two ends. The CDR3 extends over 14 amino acids. CDR3 sequence: CASRQGRAGNTIYF. The CDR3 bases are TGTGCCAGCAGGCAGGGGCGGGCTGGAAACACCATATATTTT.

This clonotype was counted ten times or more. This chain links TRBV20-1 with TRBJ2-3; 7 nucleotides align to TRBD2. The CDR3 has 14 residues. The germline gives CDR1 DFQATT, CDR2 SNEGSKA (reference sequence). With V trimmed by 0 bases and J by 4 bases, 4 bases remained unmatched. The CDR3 reads CSARDSRGADTQYF. CDR3 nucleotides: TGCAGTGCTAGAGATTCACGGGGGGCAGATACGCAGTATTTT.

The chain links TRBV13 to TRBJ2-7; 7 nucleotides line up with TRBD1. V was clipped by 4 bases and J by 3 bases; unmatched bases: 6. CDR1 is PRHDT and CDR2 is FYEKMQ in the germline V gene (reference sequence). This CDR3 spans 14 amino acids. Here the CDR3 reads CASSSDRVIYEQYF. CDR3 sequence (DNA): TGTGCCAGCAGCTCAGACAGGGTTATCTACGAGCAGTACTTC.

A few counts support this clonotype. V and J are TRBV10-3 and TRBJ2-5; D is ambiguous. Germline-derived CDR1 and CDR2 are ENHRY and SYGVKD. CDR3 size: 16 residues. The V end lost 0 bases, the J end lost 3 bases, and 14 bases lay between the germline ends. This CDR3 reads CAISESMRDLKETQYF. The CDR3 nucleotides read TGTGCCATCAGTGAGTCGATGCGAGACCTCAAAGAGACCCAGTACTTC.

The rearrangement joins TRBV3-1 to TRBJ1-6; D remains ambiguous. The germline gives CDR1 LGHDT, CDR2 YNNKEL (reference sequence). Trimming took off 5 bases at V and 10 bases at J, with 15 bases between the two ends. This CDR3 is 14 amino acids long. CDR3 sequence: CASSTRRVGSPLHF. The CDR3, as DNA: TGTGCCAGCAGCACCCGTCGGGTCGGCTCACCCCTCCACTTT.

This clonotype was seen more than once but under ten times. The CDR3 sequence is CASSLTVPVSYEQYF. CDR3 in DNA: TGTGCCAGCAGTTTGACAGTCCCAGTCTCCTACGAGCAGTACTTC. The chain carries TRBV28 and TRBJ2-7; TRBD1 is a possible D gene (5 bases). V lost 3 bases and J lost 0, with 12 bases in between. CDR3 size: 15 residues. In germline, CDR1 is MDHEN, CDR2 SYDVKM.

The rearrangement uses TRBV20-1 and TRBJ2-3, with 14 bases identical to TRBD2. The CDR3 contains 17 residues. CDR1 DFQATT and CDR2 SNEGSKA come from the germline V gene (reference sequence). V shed 7 bases and J 6 bases; nucleotides not matched to a gene: 15. The CDR3 loop reads CSVTSPGLAGVGDTQYF. DNA for the CDR3: TGCAGTGTTACATCCCCGGGACTAGCGGGGGTCGGGGATACGCAGTATTTT.

This clonotype appeared many times. V is TRBV29-1 and J is TRBJ2-3; the match to TRBD2 covers 9 bases. V shed 0 bases and J 3 bases; nucleotides not matched to a gene: 10. The CDR3 extends over 17 amino acids. Germline loops: CDR1 SQVTM, CDR2 ANQGSEA. The CDR3, as DNA: TGCAGCGTTGAAGATCCGTTCGGGACTAGCATGACAGATACGCAGTATTTT. As protein: CSVEDPFGTSMTDTQYF.

The chain is built from TRBV20-1 and TRBJ2-1, with 13 positions matching TRBD2. The CDR3 covers 16 residues. Looked up from germline, CDR1 is DFQATT and CDR2 is SNEGSKA (reference sequence). After removal of 3 bases from V and 4 bases from J, the junction contained 6 bases not matched to a gene. The CDR3: CSARAGLAGRYNEQFF. The CDR3 DNA reads TGCAGTGCTAGGGCGGGACTAGCGGGGAGATACAATGAGCAGTTCTTC.

This clonotype was seen more than once but under ten times. V and J are TRBV5-1 and TRBJ2-7, with D perhaps matching TRBD1 or TRBD2 (5 bases each). Trimming left V 4 bases short and J 3 bases short, with 17 bases between. The CDR3 is 15 residues long. Germline lookup yields CDR1 SGHRS and CDR2 YFSETQ. The CDR3 bases are TGCGCCAGCAGCGCCGGGACCGCAGCGGTCTACGAGCAGTACTTC. Its protein product is CASSAGTAAVYEQYF.

This clonotype occurred many times. This chain uses TRBV7-3 with TRBJ1-2, with a possible D match to TRBD1 (6 bases). Germline-derived CDR1 and CDR2 are SGHTA and FQGTGA. The ends were cut back, 2 bases at V and 8 bases at J, with 12 bases in the middle. The CDR3 covers 13 residues. CDR3 nucleotides: TGTGCCAGCAGCTTAGAACAGGGTGGCGGCTACACCTTC. Residues: CASSLEQGGGYTF.

The chain combines TRBV6-1 with TRBJ1-1, with D hard to call. Germline CDR1 MNHNS, CDR2 SASEGT. The CDR3 runs 14 residues. The V gene lost 6 bases and the J gene lost 0 bases, with 11 bases spanning the gap. CDR3 nucleotide sequence: TGTGCCAGCAGGATGGGTGGGGTGAACACTGAAGCTTTCTTT. Its translation is CASRMGGVNTEAFF.

This clonotype was seen a few times. V and J are TRBV20-1 and TRBJ2-1; possibly TRBD1 for D (5 bases). Germline lookup yields CDR1 DFQATT and CDR2 SNEGSKA (reference sequence). The CDR3 is 11 residues long. The germline V and J ends were trimmed by 2 bases and 10 bases, with 9 bases remaining between them. The CDR3 protein is CSARLRVEQFF. DNA for the CDR3: TGCAGTGCTAGACTCAGGGTCGAGCAGTTCTTC.

This clonotype turned up a few times. This sequence joins TRBV24-1 and TRBJ2-2; the D is unclear. The germline CDR1 and CDR2 sequences are KGHDR and SFDVKD. This CDR3 has 13 residues. The V end lost 0 bases, the J end lost 7 bases, and 5 bases lay between the germline ends. The CDR3 loop reads CATSDLLRGELFF. In DNA, the CDR3 is TGTGCCACCAGTGATTTGCTCCGCGGGGAGCTGTTTTTT.

J is TRBJ2-5 and V is TRBV4-2; tentatively, D is TRBD1 (5 bases). The germline CDR1 and CDR2 sequences are LGHNA and YNFKEQ. There are 15 residues in the CDR3. Trimming cost V 0 bases and J 2 bases, with 10 bases left between them. In DNA form, the CDR3 reads TGTGCCAGCAGCCAAGAGTATACAGGACAAGAGACCCAGTACTTC. Translated: CASSQEYTGQETQYF.

This chain connects TRBV5-1 to TRBJ2-5; tentative D call: TRBD1 (5 bases). CDR3 length equals 16 residues. With 0 bases removed from V and 0 bases from J, the gap between germline ends came to 12 bases. Germline CDR1 SGHRS, CDR2 YFSETQ. The CDR3 protein is CASSLAGREYQETQYF. As DNA, the CDR3 is TGCGCCAGCAGCTTGGCCGGCAGGGAATACCAAGAGACCCAGTACTTC.

Ten or more counts support this clonotype. CDR3 coding DNA: TGTGCCACCAGCAGAGATGGCGGCTTTCGCCGGGCGAATGAGCAGTTCTTC. This sequence encodes CATSRDGGFRRANEQFF. This rearrangement joins TRBV15 to TRBJ2-1; D unresolved. The CDR3 has 17 residues. Trimming cost V 0 bases and J 7 bases, with 19 bases left between them. Germline V lookup: CDR1 LNHNV, CDR2 YYDKDF (reference sequence).